These 30 T cell receptor beta chains came from one sample sequenced in a study of blood T cell repertoires in COVID-19 (dated by TCRdb to the early 2020s). The method behind the library was the immunoSEQ multiplex PCR assay. In TCRdb, the immuneACCESS table is reduced to in-frame sequences with V and J assigned. These tables do not hold every clone; where another copy was compared, an unresolved V gene accounts for under half, and the others remain unexplained. The sample profile shows 650,000 to 800,000 clones; approximately 90% of them were found once. The top ten clones comprise 0.2% to 0.3% of the sample. The sequenced material came from peripheral blood. Receptors originate from a woman aged 18-35 years with acute or convalescent COVID-19.

The genes are TRBV6-2 or TRBV6-3 and TRBJ2-4; 10 bases agree with TRBD1. The CDR3 runs to 15 residues. Trimming cost V 2 bases and J 5 bases; bases outside gene matches: 3. Germline CDR1 MNHEY, CDR2 SVGEGT. For the CDR3, the DNA is TGTGCCAGCAGTTACAAAGGACAGGGGGAAAACATTCAGTACTTC. It encodes CASSYKGQGENIQYF.

The genes are TRBV5-6 and TRBJ1-6; the D is unclear. The CDR3 is 14 amino acids. Trimming removed 1 base from V and 7 bases from J, with 9 bases in between. The germline V gene encodes CDR1 SGHDT and CDR2 YYEEEE. The CDR3 DNA reads as TGTGCCAGCAGCTTGCAGTTCCCCAATTCACCCCTCCACTTT. This gives the protein CASSLQFPNSPLHF.

This CDR3 is CSASRHRSYEQYF. In DNA form, the CDR3 reads TGCAGTGCTAGTAGGCACAGATCCTACGAGCAGTACTTC. This rearrangement joins TRBV20-1 to TRBJ2-7; D is unresolved. The CDR3 has 13 amino acids. Germline V CDR1 and CDR2: DFQATT, SNEGSKA (reference sequence). The germline V and J ends were trimmed by 3 bases and 1 base, with 10 bases remaining between them.

This clone came up a few times. This chain joins TRBV6-2 or TRBV6-3 and TRBJ2-7; TRBD2 matches 13 bases. V was pared by 4 bases and J by 6 bases, with 6 bases of the junction left unmatched. The CDR3 is made up of 15 amino acids. The germline V gene has CDR1 MNHEY and CDR2 SVGEGT. The CDR3 DNA sequence: TGTGCCAGCAGTTTTACTAGCGGGGGGGCCGGCGAGCAGTACTTC. This encodes CASSFTSGGAGEQYF.

The chain combines TRBV15 with TRBJ1-2; D unclear. Germline CDR1 reads LNHNV; CDR2 reads YYDKDF (reference sequence). The V and J ends lost 1 base and 8 bases respectively, with 11 bases between them. The CDR3 is made up of 13 amino acids. The CDR3 coding sequence is TGTGCCACCAGCAGAGGTCTGAGGGAAGGCTACACCTTC. As protein: CATSRGLREGYTF. The full variable domain, rest sourced from reference TRBV15 and TRBJ1-2, is DAMVIQNPRYQVTQFGKPVTLSCSQTLNHNVMYWYQQKSSQAPKLLFHYYDKDFNNEADTPDNFQSRRPNTSFCFLDIRSPGLGDTAMYLCATSRGLREGYTFGSGTRLTVV.

V gene TRBV9 combines with J gene TRBJ2-1; 8 nucleotides agree with TRBD2. V gave up 2 bases and J gave up 7 bases; unmatched junction bases: 11. Germline CDR1 and CDR2: SGDLS and YYNGEE. The CDR3 extends over 16 amino acids. DNA of the CDR3: TGTGCCAGCAGCGTGTATGTAAGCGGGGGTAGGAATGAGCAGTTCTTC. Its protein is CASSVYVSGGRNEQFF.

With respect to this clone: Other DNA sequences within the sample encode an identical CDR3. The chain employs TRBV12-3 or TRBV12-4 and TRBJ1-2; D not resolved. V lost 2 bases, J lost 2 bases, and 6 bases lay in between. There are 13 residues in the CDR3. This CDR3 is CASSLSGNYGYTF. The CDR3, as DNA: TGTGCCAGCAGTTTATCCGGGAACTATGGCTACACCTTC.

V and J are TRBV19 and TRBJ1-1, with D perhaps matching TRBD1 (6 bases). Germline-derived CDR1 and CDR2 are LNHDA and SQIVND (reference sequence). The length of the CDR3 is 15 residues. V lost 8 bases and J 0 bases, leaving 16 bases between the germline ends. The CDR3 nucleotides read TGTGCCAGTCTATCCCGGGACACCATGAACACTGAAGCTTTCTTT. Protein product: CASLSRDTMNTEAFF.

The V call is TRBV5-1, the J call TRBJ2-2; TRBD1 aligns across 7 bases. The germline V gene has CDR1 SGHRS and CDR2 YFSETQ. J lost 2 bases, V lost 3 bases, and 13 bases had no gene match. The CDR3 extends over 18 amino acids. The CDR3 here is CASSSPSNRGHNTGELFF. The CDR3 DNA follows: TGCGCCAGCAGCTCCCCGAGTAACAGGGGACATAACACCGGGGAGCTGTTTTTT. Together with reference TRBV5-1 and TRBJ2-2, the CDR3 gives the full variable domain: KAGVTQTPRYLIKTRGQQVTLSCSPISGHRSVSWYQQTPGQGLQFLFEYFSETQRNKGNFPGRFSGRQFSNSRSEMNVSTLELGDSALYLCASSSPSNRGHNTGELFFGEGSRLTVL.

The chain uses TRBV20-1 and TRBJ1-2, with 10 positions matching TRBD1. The CDR3 runs 13 residues. V gave up 3 bases and J gave up 7 bases; unmatched junction bases: 5. Germline V gene sequence: CDR1 DFQATT, CDR2 SNEGSKA (reference sequence). The CDR3 bases are TGCAGTGCTAGTGACAGGGGGCACGGTGGCTACACCTTC. Translated, it gives CSASDRGHGGYTF.

V gene TRBV5-6 combines with J gene TRBJ1-3, with D perhaps TRBD1 (6 bases). The CDR3 spans 15 residues. The ends were cut back, 3 bases at V and 3 bases at J, with 13 bases in the middle. Germline V lookup: CDR1 SGHDT, CDR2 YYEEEE. The CDR3 DNA reads TGTGCCAGCAGCTCACTACAGGGATTTGGAAACACCATATATTTT. Protein: CASSSLQGFGNTIYF.

With respect to this clone: Germline and junction disagree at one end, which may indicate a read error. The rearrangement uses TRBV7-3 and TRBJ2-3; 9 positions agree with TRBD2. Germline assignment: CDR1 SGHTA and CDR2 FQGTGA. This CDR3 is 16 amino acids long. The CDR3 protein is CASSLTSGSPTDTQYF. The DNA for the CDR3 is TGTGCCAGCAGCCTTACTAGCGGGTCTCCCACAGATACGCAATATTTT.

This chain joins TRBV15 and TRBJ1-3; tentative D call: TRBD1 (5 bases). V gave up 5 bases and J gave up 1 base, with 12 bases separating them. The CDR3 covers 15 residues. Germline V gives CDR1 LNHNV, CDR2 YYDKDF (reference sequence). CDR3 sequence: CATSPPGTSGNTIYF. The CDR3 DNA reads TGTGCCACCAGCCCTCCAGGGACTTCTGGAAACACCATATATTTT.

The J gene is TRBJ2-5, the V gene TRBV4-2; 8 bases are shared with TRBD2. CDR3 length: 15 amino acids. J lost 7 bases, V lost 0 bases, and 7 bases had no gene match. The V gene's germline CDR1 is LGHNA and CDR2 YNFKEQ. CDR3 DNA: TGTGCCAGCAGCCAAGAGTTAGGACTAGCCCGGACCCAGTACTTC. As protein: CASSQELGLARTQYF.

V gene TRBV9 combines with J gene TRBJ1-2; D is perhaps TRBD1 (6 bases). The CDR3 length is 15 residues. CDR1 is SGDLS and CDR2 is YYNGEE in the germline V gene. V was cut by 4 bases and J by 4 bases, with 17 bases left in between. In nucleotides, the CDR3 is TGTGCCAGCAGCCCCCCGGGGGGGCGAGGCTATGGCTACACCTTC. Translation gives CASSPPGGRGYGYTF.

The chain is built from TRBV28 and TRBJ1-2; possibly TRBD1 for D (5 bases). Deletions cut 3 bases from V and 3 bases from J, with 8 bases between. The CDR3 is 13 residues long. Germline V gene lookup returns CDR1 MDHEN and CDR2 SYDVKM. DNA of the CDR3: TGTGCCAGCAGTTTCGGCAGGGACTATGGCTACACCTTC. Its protein is CASSFGRDYGYTF.

The V and J genes are TRBV25-1 and TRBJ2-7, with D maybe TRBD2 (6 bases). The CDR3 is made up of 14 amino acids. V dropped 3 bases and J dropped 4 bases, with 13 bases sitting between them. Per the germline V gene, CDR1 is MGHDK and CDR2 is SYGVNS. Written as DNA, the CDR3 is TGTGCCAGCAGTGATGAGGGTCGGGGGTACGAGCAGTACTTC. Translation: CASSDEGRGYEQYF.

This clone was detected only once. This sequence joins TRBV4-3 and TRBJ1-1; 12 bases align to TRBD1. Germline assignment: CDR1 LGHNA and CDR2 YSLEER. CDR3 size: 14 residues. V was clipped by 3 bases and J by 9 bases; unmatched bases: 5. Here the CDR3 reads CASSQGTGGPKAFF. CDR3 nucleotide sequence: TGCGCCAGCAGCCAGGGGACAGGGGGCCCCAAAGCTTTCTTT.

This chain links TRBV7-9 with TRBJ1-1; no definite D call. V was trimmed by 1 base and J by 3 bases, leaving 9 bases between them. Germline V gene data show CDR1 as SEHNR and CDR2 as FQNEAQ (reference sequence). This CDR3 has 14 amino acids. The CDR3 here is CASSLVMSDTEAFF. The CDR3 nucleotides read TGTGCCAGCAGCTTAGTGATGAGCGACACTGAAGCTTTCTTT.

The table lists this clone with a count of one. Other DNA sequences of this sample code for an identical CDR3. The rearrangement uses TRBV12-3 or TRBV12-4 and TRBJ1-2; 9 positions agree with TRBD1. The CDR3 length is 13 residues. V gave up 3 bases and J gave up 6 bases; unmatched junction bases: 2. The DNA for the CDR3 is TGTGCCAGCAGTTTCGGGACAGGGAATGGCTACACCTTC. Translated: CASSFGTGNGYTF.

V gene TRBV7-3 combines with J gene TRBJ2-5, with no clear D. This CDR3 comprises 13 residues. CDR1 is SGHTA and CDR2 is FQGTGA in the germline V gene. The V gene lost 1 base and the J gene lost 4 bases, with 7 bases spanning the gap. CDR3 region: CASSLNPGETQYF. The CDR3 DNA sequence: TGTGCCAGCAGCTTAAACCCGGGAGAGACCCAGTACTTC. Based on the CDR3 plus reference TRBV7-3 and TRBJ2-5, the full variable domain is GAGVSQTPSNKVTEKGKYVELRCDPISGHTALYWYRQSLGQGPEFLIYFQGTGAADDSGLPNDRFFAVRPEGSVSTLKIQRTERGDSAVYLCASSLNPGETQYFGPGTRLLVL.

This chain uses TRBV6-5 with TRBJ1-1; TRBD1 aligns across 7 bases. V was clipped by 5 bases and J by 7 bases; unmatched bases: 7. Per the germline V gene, CDR1 is MNHEY and CDR2 is SVGAGI. CDR3 length equals 13 residues. CDR3 in DNA: TGTGCCAGCAGTATCCGGGACAGCTATGAAGCTTTCTTT. It is translated as CASSIRDSYEAFF.

The chain employs TRBV2 and TRBJ1-2; 7 bases match TRBD1. Germline CDR1 SNHLY, CDR2 FYNNEI. With V trimmed by 10 bases and J by 4 bases, 6 bases remained unmatched. CDR3 length equals 12 residues. The CDR3 sequence: CATTGEGYGYTF. CDR3 nucleotides: TGTGCCACCACAGGGGAAGGCTATGGCTACACCTTC.

The gene calls are TRBV29-1 and TRBJ2-3, with D possibly being TRBD1 (6 bases). The CDR3 loop spans 15 amino acids. V was cut by 1 base and J by 3 bases, with 14 bases left in between. The V gene's germline CDR1 is SQVTM and CDR2 ANQGSEA. Here the CDR3 reads CSVEVWAGVTDTQYF. In nucleotides, the CDR3 is TGCAGCGTTGAAGTGTGGGCAGGGGTTACAGATACGCAGTATTTT.

The chain employs TRBV5-4 and TRBJ2-3; 9 bases are a match to TRBD2. This CDR3 contains 17 residues. The ends lost 1 base at V and 3 bases at J; junction bases unmatched: 9. Germline-derived CDR1 and CDR2 are SGHNT and YYREEE (reference sequence). This chain's CDR3 is CASSLRGGGAWTDTQYF. Written as DNA, the CDR3 is TGTGCCAGCAGCTTGCGTGGCGGGGGGGCCTGGACAGATACGCAGTATTTT.

This rearrangement joins TRBV7-7 to TRBJ2-2; D not certain. The V end lost 5 bases, the J end lost 1 base, and 11 bases lay between the germline ends. This CDR3 region has 15 residues. Per germline, CDR1 SSHAT and CDR2 FNYEAQ (reference sequence). The CDR3 sequence is CASSHWAGNTGELFF. CDR3 sequence (DNA): TGTGCCAGCAGCCACTGGGCCGGGAACACCGGGGAGCTGTTTTTT.

The V and J genes are TRBV5-3 and TRBJ2-3; 10 bases line up with TRBD2. TRBV5-3 is annotated as an ORF whose role is uncertain. CDR3 size: 16 residues. With V trimmed by 4 bases and J by 2 bases, 7 bases remained unmatched. The CDR3 nucleotides are TGTGCCAGAAGCCCCGGACTAGCGGCCAACACAGATACGCAGTATTTT. Protein product: CARSPGLAANTDTQYF.

This clone was observed a handful of times. This chain connects TRBV19 to TRBJ1-1, with D possibly TRBD1 on 6 matching bases. Trimming removed 4 bases from V and 4 bases from J, with 13 bases in between. This CDR3 region has 14 residues. In germline, CDR1 is LNHDA, CDR2 SQIVND (reference sequence). CDR3 protein: CASSRGGVFTEAFF. The CDR3 DNA reads TGTGCCAGTAGTAGAGGGGGGGTTTTCACTGAAGCTTTCTTT.

The table lists this clone with a count of one. Here the CDR3 reads CASSPRTGEGGNTIYF. As DNA, the CDR3 is TGTGCCAGCAGCCCAAGGACAGGGGAAGGTGGAAACACCATATATTTT. This chain joins TRBV5-6 and TRBJ1-3; TRBD1 aligns across 9 bases. This CDR3 contains 16 residues. The V gene's germline CDR1 is SGHDT and CDR2 YYEEEE. With 4 bases clipped from V and 3 bases from J, the junction kept 8 bases outside the gene matches.

This rearrangement joins TRBV29-1 to TRBJ1-2, with 7 bases fitting TRBD1. CDR3 length: 12 residues. V lost 7 bases and J lost 7; bases outside the gene matches: 9. Looked up from germline, CDR1 is SQVTM and CDR2 is ANQGSEA. The CDR3 here is CSAVQGMGGYTF. The CDR3 bases are TGCAGCGCTGTACAGGGGATGGGTGGCTACACCTTC. Variable domain in full (rest from reference TRBV29-1 and TRBJ1-2): SAVISQKPSRDICQRGTSLTIQCQVDSQVTMMFWYRQQPGQSLTLIATANQGSEATYESGFVIDKFPISRPNLTFSTLTVSNMSPEDSSIYLCSAVQGMGGYTFGSGTRLTVV.